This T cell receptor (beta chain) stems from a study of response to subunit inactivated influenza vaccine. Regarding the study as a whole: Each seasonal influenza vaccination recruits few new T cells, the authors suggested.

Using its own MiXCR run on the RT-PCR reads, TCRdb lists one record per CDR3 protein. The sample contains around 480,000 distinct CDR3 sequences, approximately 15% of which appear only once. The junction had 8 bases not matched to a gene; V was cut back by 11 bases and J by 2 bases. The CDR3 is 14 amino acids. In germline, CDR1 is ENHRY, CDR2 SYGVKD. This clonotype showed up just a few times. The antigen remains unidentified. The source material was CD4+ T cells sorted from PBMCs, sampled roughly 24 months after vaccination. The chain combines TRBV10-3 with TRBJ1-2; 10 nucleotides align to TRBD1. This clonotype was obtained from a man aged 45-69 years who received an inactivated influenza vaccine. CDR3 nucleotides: TGTGCCGCAAAAGGACAGGGGGGGAACTATGGCTACACCTTC. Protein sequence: CAAKGQGGNYGYTF.